The next 19 T cell receptor beta chains were all read from a single sample in a study of blood T cell repertoires in COVID-19 (dated by TCRdb to 2018 to 2020). The library was made by the immunoSEQ multiplex PCR assay. In TCRdb, the immuneACCESS table is reduced to in-frame sequences with V and J assigned. These tables do not hold every clone; where another copy was compared, an unresolved V gene accounts for under half, and the others remain unexplained. The sample contains 100,000 or so clones, over 75% of them found a single time. 3.5% to 5% of the sample is held by the ten biggest clonotypes. Sequenced input: peripheral blood. All receptors come from a man over 45 with acute or convalescent COVID-19.

This sequence joins TRBV5-4 and TRBJ1-3; D remains unclear. Germline V CDR1 and CDR2: SGHNT, YYREEE (reference sequence). The V gene lost 4 bases and the J gene lost 4 bases, with 15 bases spanning the gap. The CDR3 consists of 15 residues. The chain's CDR3 is CASSPSPTFGNTIYF. In DNA form, the CDR3 reads TGTGCCAGCAGCCCCAGTCCCACATTCGGAAACACCATATATTTT.

This clone was recorded once. The rearrangement uses TRBV5-5 and TRBJ1-4; 7 bases match TRBD1. CDR1 is SGHKS, CDR2 YYEKEE, per germline (reference sequence). CDR3 length equals 16 residues. Trimming took 4 bases from V and 3 from J; bases not matched to a gene: 9. The CDR3 coding sequence is TGTGCCAGCAGCCAAGCCGGGACAGTCTCTAATGAAAAACTGTTTTTT. Its translation is CASSQAGTVSNEKLFF.

The chain combines TRBV6-5 with TRBJ1-2, with TRBD1 as a possible D gene (5 bases). CDR1 and CDR2 (germline): MNHEY, SVGAGI. The V and J ends lost 7 bases and 4 bases respectively, with 19 bases between them. There are 15 residues in the CDR3. The CDR3 reads CASTVTSGIVYGYTF. The CDR3 DNA reads as TGTGCCAGCACGGTTACATCAGGGATCGTCTATGGCTACACCTTC.

A single count supports this clone. This chain links TRBV3-1 (or the pseudogene TRBV3-2) with TRBJ2-7; TRBD1 might be the D (6 bases). This CDR3 spans 14 amino acids. Trimming stripped 1 base from V and 4 bases from J, with 11 bases between. Germline V gene lookup returns CDR1 LGHDT and CDR2 YNNKEL (reference sequence). The CDR3 region is CASSQAGARYEQYF. CDR3 nucleotide sequence: TGTGCCAGCAGCCAAGCAGGGGCTCGGTACGAGCAGTACTTC.

This chain links TRBV28 with TRBJ1-5; TRBD1 might be the D (5 bases). From germline, CDR1 is MDHEN and CDR2 SYDVKM. There are 14 residues in the CDR3. V lost 3 bases and J 6 bases, leaving 12 bases between the germline ends. CDR3 nucleotides: TGTGCCAGCAGTTTTGGGGGGGTGGGTCAGCCCCAGCATTTT. This codes for CASSFGGVGQPQHF.

The chain has TRBV3-1 (or the pseudogene TRBV3-2) and TRBJ1-1, with 10 bases matching TRBD1. This CDR3 region has 15 residues. The junction had 10 bases not matched to a gene; V was cut back by 5 bases and J by 7 bases. Per the germline V gene, CDR1 is LGHDT and CDR2 is YNNKEL (reference sequence). The CDR3 loop is CASSYTTGGSGEAFF. Written as DNA, the CDR3 is TGTGCCAGCAGCTACACGACAGGGGGCTCGGGTGAAGCTTTCTTT.

The chain links TRBV25-1 to TRBJ2-7; D may be TRBD1 (5 bases). CDR1 MGHDK and CDR2 SYGVNS come from the germline V gene. V dropped 3 bases and J dropped 5 bases, with 14 bases sitting between them. The CDR3 spans 14 residues. This CDR3 reads CASSDVAGIHEQYF. CDR3 nucleotide sequence: TGTGCCAGCAGTGACGTCGCAGGGATCCACGAGCAGTACTTC.

The V gene is TRBV7-2, the J gene TRBJ2-1; 14 nucleotides line up with TRBD2. The germline gives CDR1 SGHTA, CDR2 FQGNSA. The V gene end was trimmed by 5 bases and the J gene end by 2 bases; junction bases not matched to a gene: 5. CDR3 length: 17 residues. As DNA, the CDR3 is TGTGCCAGCAGCGGGACTAGCGGGAGCATCGCCTACAATGAGCAGTTCTTC. Translated, it gives CASSGTSGSIAYNEQFF.

The V call is TRBV5-4, the J call TRBJ2-2; D not resolved. Trimming took 5 bases from V and 7 from J, leaving 9 bases between them. CDR1 is SGHNT and CDR2 is YYREEE in the germline V gene (reference sequence). This CDR3 contains 12 residues. The CDR3 DNA is TGTGCCAGCAGTCGGTACGGCGGGGAGCTGTTTTTT. Protein product: CASSRYGGELFF.

The chain couples TRBV10-2 to TRBJ1-1; 7 nucleotides match TRBD1. This CDR3 contains 13 residues. The V gene end was trimmed by 8 bases and the J gene end by 3 bases; junction bases not matched to a gene: 6. The germline CDR1 and CDR2 sequences are WSHSY and SAAADI. The chain's CDR3 is CASRITGDTEAFF. The CDR3 DNA sequence: TGCGCCAGCCGCATTACAGGGGACACTGAAGCTTTCTTT.

The rearrangement links TRBV18 to TRBJ2-6; 7 bases agree with TRBD1. From germline, CDR1 is KGHSH and CDR2 LQKENI. The CDR3 spans 17 residues. With 8 bases clipped from V and 0 bases from J, the junction kept 10 bases outside the gene matches. The CDR3 nucleotides read TGTGCCAGCACCCCGACAGGGACGATCTCTGGGGCCAACGTCCTGACTTTC. Its translation is CASTPTGTISGANVLTF.

The rearrangement links TRBV6-6 to TRBJ2-1; the D gene is possibly TRBD2 (6 bases). The germline V and J ends were trimmed by 6 bases and 3 bases, with 12 bases remaining between them. The CDR3 has 14 amino acids. Germline lookup yields CDR1 MNHNY and CDR2 SVGAGI (reference sequence). The CDR3, as DNA: TGTGCCAGCAGATTCCCCGGGGGCTACAATGAGCAGTTCTTC. Protein sequence: CASRFPGGYNEQFF.

V is TRBV12-3 or TRBV12-4 and J is TRBJ1-5, with D possibly being TRBD1 (5 bases). This CDR3 comprises 13 residues. Trimming pared 5 bases from V and 3 bases from J, leaving 8 bases between. DNA for the CDR3: TGTGCCAGCAGTCAGGGTTTCAATCAGCCCCAGCATTTT. It yields the protein CASSQGFNQPQHF.

The genes are TRBV11-3 and TRBJ1-2; D may be TRBD1 (6 bases). Germline-derived CDR1 and CDR2 are SGHNT and YENEEA. V lost 2 bases and J lost 7, with 20 bases in between. The CDR3 runs 16 residues. This CDR3 is CASSLYRDISLGGYTF. The CDR3, as DNA: TGTGCCAGCAGCTTATACAGGGACATCTCTTTAGGTGGCTACACCTTC.

The rearrangement joins TRBV7-9 to TRBJ1-2, with D tentatively TRBD1 (5 bases). This CDR3 has 13 residues. CDR1 is SEHNR, CDR2 FQNEAQ, per germline (reference sequence). Trimming removed 2 bases at V and 8 bases at J, with 12 bases between. In DNA form, the CDR3 reads TGTGCCAGCAGCTTATCGACAGATCGGGGCTACACCTTC. Encoded protein: CASSLSTDRGYTF.

This chain joins TRBV19 and TRBJ2-3; 7 positions match TRBD1. Trimming cost V 5 bases and J 4 bases; bases outside gene matches: 0. The CDR3 sequence is 12 residues long. Germline V lookup: CDR1 LNHDA, CDR2 SQIVND (reference sequence). The CDR3 reads CASSQGADTQYF. The CDR3 nucleotides are TGTGCCAGTAGTCAGGGGGCAGATACGCAGTATTTT.

The chain links TRBV6-5 to TRBJ2-3, with D maybe TRBD2 (6 bases). The CDR3 is 12 residues long. V lost 6 bases and J lost 3, with 7 bases in between. The V gene's germline CDR1 is MNHEY and CDR2 SVGAGI. The CDR3 loop reads CASSAGTDTQYF. CDR3 coding DNA: TGTGCCAGCAGCGCGGGGACAGATACGCAGTATTTT.

The V and J genes are TRBV19 and TRBJ2-7; 8 bases align to TRBD1. J was trimmed by 2 bases and V by 6 bases; bases with no gene match: 9. The CDR3 extends over 15 amino acids. From germline, CDR1 is LNHDA and CDR2 SQIVND (reference sequence). For the CDR3, the DNA is TGTGCCAGTAGGGGGGTCCAGGGGGCCCCCTACGAGCAGTACTTC. Its translation is CASRGVQGAPYEQYF. Full variable domain (remainder filled in from reference TRBV19 and TRBJ2-7): DGGITQSPKYLFRKEGQNVTLSCEQNLNHDAMYWYRQDPGQGLRLIYYSQIVNDFQKGDIAEGYSVSREKKESFPLTVTSAQKNPTAFYLCASRGVQGAPYEQYFGPGTRLTVT.

In this sample, this clone turned up once. This sequence joins TRBV6-6 and TRBJ1-5, with D uncertain. Per germline, CDR1 MNHNY and CDR2 SVGAGI (reference sequence). V was trimmed by 8 bases and J by 0 bases, leaving 14 bases between them. This CDR3 is built from 15 residues. The CDR3 sequence: CASVSEGYSNQPQHF. The CDR3 DNA sequence: TGTGCCAGCGTTTCGGAGGGTTATAGCAATCAGCCCCAGCATTTT.